This TCR beta chain was profiled in a study of blood T cell repertoires in COVID-19. In the study overall: PBMCs, B-cell-depleted T cells, or T cells were the source of the cDNA or gDNA that made up the material.

In germline, CDR1 is MNHNY, CDR2 SVGAGI (reference sequence). V lost 6 bases, J lost 7 bases, and 11 bases stayed unmatched. The CDR3 contains 14 residues. Original methodology: The authors estimated nucleated cell counts from reference gene primer amplification. Data came from immunoSEQ multiplex PCR; TCRdb stores just in-frame clones and leaves some out. V, J and clone size reflect that table, while D and trimming were determined from the DNA. The repertoire holds about 160,000 clones, with around 80% as singletons. This clonotype originated in a man aged 60-69 years with active or convalescent COVID-19. The J gene is TRBJ1-2, the V gene TRBV6-6; 7 bases agree with TRBD1. The sequenced material came from peripheral blood. The CDR3 region has the DNA TGTGCCAGCAGCTTACGGGAAGGGGGCGGTGGCTACACCTTC. This translates into CASSLREGGGGYTF.